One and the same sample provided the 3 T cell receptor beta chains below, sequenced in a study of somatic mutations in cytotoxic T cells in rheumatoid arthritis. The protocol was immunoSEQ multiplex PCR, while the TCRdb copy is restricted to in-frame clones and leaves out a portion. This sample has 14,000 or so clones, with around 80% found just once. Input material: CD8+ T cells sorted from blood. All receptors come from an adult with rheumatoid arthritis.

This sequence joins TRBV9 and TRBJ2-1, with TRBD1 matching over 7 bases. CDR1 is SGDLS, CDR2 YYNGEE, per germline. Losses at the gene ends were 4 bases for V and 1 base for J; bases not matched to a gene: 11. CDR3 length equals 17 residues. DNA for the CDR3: TGTGCCAGCAGCACTAACTCCAAGACAGGGTCCTACAATGAGCAGTTCTTC. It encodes CASSTNSKTGSYNEQFF.

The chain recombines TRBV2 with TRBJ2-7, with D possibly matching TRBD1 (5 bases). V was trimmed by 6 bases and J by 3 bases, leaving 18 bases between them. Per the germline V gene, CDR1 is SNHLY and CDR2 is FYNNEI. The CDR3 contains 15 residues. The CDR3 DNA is TGTGCCAGCAGAGCCGCACCCGGACAAAACTACGAGCAGTACTTC. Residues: CASRAAPGQNYEQYF.

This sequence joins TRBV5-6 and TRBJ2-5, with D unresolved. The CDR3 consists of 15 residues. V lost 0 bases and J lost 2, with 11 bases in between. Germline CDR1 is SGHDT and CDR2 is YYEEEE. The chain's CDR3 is CASSLGPYRQETQYF. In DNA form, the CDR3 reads TGTGCCAGCAGCTTGGGACCATATCGACAAGAGACCCAGTACTTC. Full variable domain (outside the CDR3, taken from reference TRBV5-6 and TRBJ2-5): DAGVTQSPTHLIKTRGQQVTLRCSPKSGHDTVSWYQQALGQGPQFIFQYYEEEERQRGNFPDRFSGHQFPNYSSELNVNALLLGDSALYLCASSLGPYRQETQYFGPGTRLLVL.